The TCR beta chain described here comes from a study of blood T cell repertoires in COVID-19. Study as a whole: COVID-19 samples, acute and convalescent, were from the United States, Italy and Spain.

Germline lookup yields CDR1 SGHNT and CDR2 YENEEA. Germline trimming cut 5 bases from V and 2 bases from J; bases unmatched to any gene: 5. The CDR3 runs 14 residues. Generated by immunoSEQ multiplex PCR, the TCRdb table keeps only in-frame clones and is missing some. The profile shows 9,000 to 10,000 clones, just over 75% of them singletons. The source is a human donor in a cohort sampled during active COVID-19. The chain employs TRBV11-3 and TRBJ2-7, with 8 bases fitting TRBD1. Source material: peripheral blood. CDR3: CASSPGQGTYEQYF. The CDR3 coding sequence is TGTGCCAGCAGCCCCGGACAGGGAACCTACGAGCAGTACTTC.